This TCR beta chain emerged from a study of radiotherapy plus CTLA-4 blockade in lung cancer. Notes on the study in general: After radiotherapy and ipilimumab, tumor-derived clones expanded in peripheral blood.

Germline-derived CDR1 and CDR2 are MDHEN and SYDVKM. The CDR3 runs to 13 residues. V lost 3 bases, J lost 5 bases, and 11 bases lay in between. Clones were read by immunoSEQ multiplex PCR, and TCRdb kept only the in-frame ones, dropping some. The repertoire holds about 95,000 clones, around 82% seen once, with roughly 0.84% in the top ten. This clone was seen a single time. Its matching antigen is unknown. The sequence was obtained from a human donor with non-small cell lung cancer who had stable disease on radiotherapy plus ipilimumab. This chain joins TRBV28 and TRBJ2-7; D remains ambiguous. The sequences come from peripheral blood, collected from a patient treated with radiotherapy plus ipilimumab. The CDR3 loop is CASSFGPPDEQYF. The CDR3, as DNA: TGTGCCAGCAGTTTCGGTCCACCCGACGAGCAGTACTTC.